The clone carrying this T cell receptor beta chain has ten or more counts. Its antigen remains unidentified. This sample is drawn from a study of T cells in Graves' hyperthyroidism and ophthalmopathy. The study, taken as a whole, reports: Most clonotypes that expanded in the thyroid above 0.001 also showed up in blood.

The V end was cut by 0 bases, the J end by 4 bases, with 11 bases between. The CDR3 runs 15 residues. The germline gives CDR1 SGHAT, CDR2 FQNNGV. The source material, RNA transcripts, was used to amplify TCR beta CDR3 regions. HTBI primers were used for first-round RT-PCR of the TCR CDR3. TCRdb ran MiXCR on the multiplex PCR reads and lists one entry per CDR3 protein. The sample holds some 200,000 distinct CDR3 sequences; roughly 17% are singletons and the top ten take about half. The sequencing sample was made of blood. The sequence was obtained from a woman aged 45 to 65 with Graves' hyperthyroidism. This rearrangement joins TRBV11-2 to TRBJ2-3; D possibly corresponds to TRBD1 (6 bases). The CDR3 here is CASSLDWAGADTQYF. The CDR3 DNA follows: TGTGCCAGCAGCTTAGATTGGGCAGGGGCAGATACGCAGTATTTT.